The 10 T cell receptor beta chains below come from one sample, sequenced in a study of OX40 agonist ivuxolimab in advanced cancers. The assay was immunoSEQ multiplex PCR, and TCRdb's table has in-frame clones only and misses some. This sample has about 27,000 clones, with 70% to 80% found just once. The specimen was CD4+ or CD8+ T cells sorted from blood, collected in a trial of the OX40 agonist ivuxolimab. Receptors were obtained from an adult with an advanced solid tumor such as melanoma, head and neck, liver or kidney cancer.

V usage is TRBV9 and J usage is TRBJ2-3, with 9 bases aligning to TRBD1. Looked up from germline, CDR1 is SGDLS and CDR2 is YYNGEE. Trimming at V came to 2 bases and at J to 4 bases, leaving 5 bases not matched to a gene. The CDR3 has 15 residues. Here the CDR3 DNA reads TGTGCCAGCAGCGTCGCCAGGGACAGGGCAGATACGCAGTATTTT. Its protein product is CASSVARDRADTQYF.

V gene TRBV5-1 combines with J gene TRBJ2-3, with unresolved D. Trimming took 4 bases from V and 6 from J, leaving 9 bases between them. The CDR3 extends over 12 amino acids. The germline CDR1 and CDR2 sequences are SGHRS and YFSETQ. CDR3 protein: CASSLRPDTQYF. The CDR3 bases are TGCGCCAGCAGCCTACGGCCCGATACGCAGTATTTT.

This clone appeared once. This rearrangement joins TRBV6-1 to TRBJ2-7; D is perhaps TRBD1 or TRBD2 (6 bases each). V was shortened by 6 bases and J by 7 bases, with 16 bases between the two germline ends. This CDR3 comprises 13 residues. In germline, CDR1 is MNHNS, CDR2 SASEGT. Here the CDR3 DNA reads TGTGCCAGCAGGGCAGGGGAGGTAGGTGAGCAGTACTTC. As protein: CASRAGEVGEQYF.

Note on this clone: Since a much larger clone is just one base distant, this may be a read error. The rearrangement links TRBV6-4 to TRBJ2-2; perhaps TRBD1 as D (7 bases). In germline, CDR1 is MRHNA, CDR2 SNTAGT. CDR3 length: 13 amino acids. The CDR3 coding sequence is TGTGCCAGCAATGACAGGGAGGCCGGGGAGCTGTTTTTT. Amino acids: CASNDREAGELFF.

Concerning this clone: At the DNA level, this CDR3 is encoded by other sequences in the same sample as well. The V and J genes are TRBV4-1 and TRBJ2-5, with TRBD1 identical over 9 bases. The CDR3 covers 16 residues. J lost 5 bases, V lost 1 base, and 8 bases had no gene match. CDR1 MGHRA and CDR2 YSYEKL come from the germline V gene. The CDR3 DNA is TGCGCCAGCAGCCAAGGGCGGACAGGGGCGGGGGAGACCCAGTACTTC. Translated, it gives CASSQGRTGAGETQYF.

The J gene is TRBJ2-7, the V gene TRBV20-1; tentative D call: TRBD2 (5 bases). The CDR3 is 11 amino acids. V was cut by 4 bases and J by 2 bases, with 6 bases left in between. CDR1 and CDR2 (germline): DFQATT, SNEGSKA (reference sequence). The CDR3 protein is CSATEAYEQYF. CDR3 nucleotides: TGCAGTGCTACGGAGGCCTACGAGCAGTACTTC.

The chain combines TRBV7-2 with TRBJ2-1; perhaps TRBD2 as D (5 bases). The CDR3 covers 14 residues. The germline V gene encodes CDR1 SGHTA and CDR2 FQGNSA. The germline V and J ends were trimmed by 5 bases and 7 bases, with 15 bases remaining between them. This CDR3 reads CASSPLGPGNEQFF. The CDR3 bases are TGTGCCAGCAGCCCGTTGGGTCCGGGGAATGAGCAGTTCTTC.

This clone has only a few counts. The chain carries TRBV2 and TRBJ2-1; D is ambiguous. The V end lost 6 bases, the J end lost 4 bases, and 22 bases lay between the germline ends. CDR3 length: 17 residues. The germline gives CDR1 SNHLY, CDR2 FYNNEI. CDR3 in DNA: TGTGCCAGCAGCCCCCCTGCGGACCCCCTCGGATACAATGAGCAGTTCTTC. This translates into CASSPPADPLGYNEQFF. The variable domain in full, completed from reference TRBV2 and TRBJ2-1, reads EPEVTQTPSHQVTQMGQEVILRCVPISNHLYFYWYRQILGQKVEFLVSFYNNEISEKSEIFDDQFSVERPDGSNFTLKIRSTKLEDSAMYFCASSPPADPLGYNEQFFGPGTRLTVL.

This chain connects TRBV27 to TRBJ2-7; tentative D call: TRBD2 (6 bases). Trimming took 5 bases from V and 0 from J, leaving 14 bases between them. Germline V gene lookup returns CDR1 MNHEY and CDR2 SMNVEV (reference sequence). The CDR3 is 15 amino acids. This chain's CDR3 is CASSPRRDSSYEQYF. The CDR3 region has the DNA TGTGCCAGCAGTCCAAGGAGGGATAGCTCCTACGAGCAGTACTTC.

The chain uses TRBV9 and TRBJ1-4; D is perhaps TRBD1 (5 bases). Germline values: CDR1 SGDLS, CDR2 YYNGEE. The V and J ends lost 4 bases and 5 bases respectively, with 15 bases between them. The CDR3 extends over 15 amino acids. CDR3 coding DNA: TGTGCCAGCAGCCCAAGCGGGACGGAAAATGAAAAACTGTTTTTT. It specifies CASSPSGTENEKLFF.